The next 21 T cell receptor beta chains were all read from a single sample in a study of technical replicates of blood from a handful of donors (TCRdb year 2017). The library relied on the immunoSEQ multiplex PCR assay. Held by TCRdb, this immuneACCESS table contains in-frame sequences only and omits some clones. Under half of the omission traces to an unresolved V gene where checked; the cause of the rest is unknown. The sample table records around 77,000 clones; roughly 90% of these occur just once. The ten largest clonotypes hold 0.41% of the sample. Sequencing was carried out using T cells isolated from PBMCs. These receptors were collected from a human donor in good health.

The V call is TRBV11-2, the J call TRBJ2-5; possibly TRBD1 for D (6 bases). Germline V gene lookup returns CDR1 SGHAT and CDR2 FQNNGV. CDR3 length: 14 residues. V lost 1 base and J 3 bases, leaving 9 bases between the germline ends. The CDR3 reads CASSLGTAKETQYF. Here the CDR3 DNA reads TGTGCCAGCAGCTTAGGGACAGCCAAAGAGACCCAGTACTTC.

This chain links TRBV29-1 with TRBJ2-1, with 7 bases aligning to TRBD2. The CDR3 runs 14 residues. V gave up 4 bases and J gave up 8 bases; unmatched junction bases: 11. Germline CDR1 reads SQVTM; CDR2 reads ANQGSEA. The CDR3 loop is CSVASGEGLDEQFF. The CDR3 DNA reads TGCAGCGTTGCTAGCGGAGAAGGGCTGGATGAGCAGTTCTTC.

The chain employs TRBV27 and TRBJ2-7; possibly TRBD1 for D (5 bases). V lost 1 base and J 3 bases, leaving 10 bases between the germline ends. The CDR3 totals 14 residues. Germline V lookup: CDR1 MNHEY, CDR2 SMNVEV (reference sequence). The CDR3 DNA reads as TGTGCCAGCAGTTTATATCCTAGGGGCTACGAGCAGTACTTC. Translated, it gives CASSLYPRGYEQYF.

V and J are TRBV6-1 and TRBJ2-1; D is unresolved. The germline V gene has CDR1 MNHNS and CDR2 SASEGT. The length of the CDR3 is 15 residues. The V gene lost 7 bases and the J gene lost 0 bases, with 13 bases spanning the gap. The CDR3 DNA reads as TGTGCCAGCACCATCGCAGGAAACTCCTACAATGAGCAGTTCTTC. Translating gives CASTIAGNSYNEQFF.

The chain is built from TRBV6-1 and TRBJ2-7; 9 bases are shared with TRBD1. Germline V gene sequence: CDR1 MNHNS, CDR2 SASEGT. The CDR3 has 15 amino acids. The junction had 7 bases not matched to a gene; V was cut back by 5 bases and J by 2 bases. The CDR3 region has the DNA TGTGCCAGCAGTAGGGGACAGGGTCTTCCCTACGAGCAGTACTTC. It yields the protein CASSRGQGLPYEQYF.

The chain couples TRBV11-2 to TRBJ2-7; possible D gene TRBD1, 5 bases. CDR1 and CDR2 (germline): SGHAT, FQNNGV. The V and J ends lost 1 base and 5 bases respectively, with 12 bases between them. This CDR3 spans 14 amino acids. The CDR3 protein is CASSLGRSRDEQYF. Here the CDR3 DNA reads TGTGCCAGCAGCTTAGGTCGATCCAGGGACGAGCAGTACTTC.

CDR3 amino acids: CASSLVFIGQDNQPQHF. DNA for the CDR3: TGTGCCAGCAGCTTAGTTTTTATCGGACAGGACAATCAGCCCCAGCATTTT. V and J are TRBV7-8 and TRBJ1-5; 7 nucleotides match TRBD1. From germline, CDR1 is SGHVS and CDR2 FQNEAQ. The CDR3 is 17 residues long. The V gene end was trimmed by 1 base and the J gene end by 3 bases; junction bases not matched to a gene: 9.

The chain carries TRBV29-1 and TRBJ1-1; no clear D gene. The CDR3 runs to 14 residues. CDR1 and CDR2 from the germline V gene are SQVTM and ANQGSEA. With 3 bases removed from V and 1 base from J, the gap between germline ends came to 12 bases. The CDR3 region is CSVEGRLGNTEAFF. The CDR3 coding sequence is TGCAGCGTTGAGGGCCGGTTAGGGAACACTGAAGCTTTCTTT. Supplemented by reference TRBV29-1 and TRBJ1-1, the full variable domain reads SAVISQKPSRDICQRGTSLTIQCQVDSQVTMMFWYRQQPGQSLTLIATANQGSEATYESGFVIDKFPISRPNLTFSTLTVSNMSPEDSSIYLCSVEGRLGNTEAFFGQGTRLTVV.

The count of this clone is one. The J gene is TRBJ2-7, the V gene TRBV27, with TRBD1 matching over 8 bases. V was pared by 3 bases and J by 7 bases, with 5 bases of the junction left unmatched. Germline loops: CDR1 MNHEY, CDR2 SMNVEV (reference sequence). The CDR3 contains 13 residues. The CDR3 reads CASSFSRGREQYF. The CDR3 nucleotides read TGTGCCAGCAGTTTTAGCAGGGGGCGAGAGCAGTACTTC.

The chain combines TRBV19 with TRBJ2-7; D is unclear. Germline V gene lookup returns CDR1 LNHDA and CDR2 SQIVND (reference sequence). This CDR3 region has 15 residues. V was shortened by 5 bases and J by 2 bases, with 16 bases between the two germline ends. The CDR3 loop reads CASSFSLAGAYEQYF. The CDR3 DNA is TGTGCCAGTAGTTTCTCTCTGGCAGGCGCCTACGAGCAGTACTTC.

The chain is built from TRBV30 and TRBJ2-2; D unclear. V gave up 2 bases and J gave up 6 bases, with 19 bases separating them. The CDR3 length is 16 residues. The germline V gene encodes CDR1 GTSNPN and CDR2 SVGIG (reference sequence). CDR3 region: CAWSRWREVVAGELFF. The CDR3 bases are TGTGCCTGGAGTAGGTGGCGAGAGGTGGTAGCCGGGGAGCTGTTTTTT.

CDR3 coding DNA: TGTGCCAGCAGCGAGCGCCCCACAGGGGCACTAAACTCCTACGAGCAGTACTTC. This encodes CASSERPTGALNSYEQYF. The rearrangement uses TRBV9 and TRBJ2-7; 7 nucleotides agree with TRBD1. The junction had 15 bases not matched to a gene; V was cut back by 3 bases and J by 0 bases. From germline, CDR1 is SGDLS and CDR2 YYNGEE. This CDR3 spans 18 amino acids.

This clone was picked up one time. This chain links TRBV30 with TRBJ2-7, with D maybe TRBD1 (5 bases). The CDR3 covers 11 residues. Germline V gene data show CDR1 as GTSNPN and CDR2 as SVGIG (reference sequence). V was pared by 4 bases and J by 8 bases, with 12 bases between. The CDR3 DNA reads TGTGCCTGGACCCTCGGACACCAGCAGTACTTC. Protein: CAWTLGHQQYF.

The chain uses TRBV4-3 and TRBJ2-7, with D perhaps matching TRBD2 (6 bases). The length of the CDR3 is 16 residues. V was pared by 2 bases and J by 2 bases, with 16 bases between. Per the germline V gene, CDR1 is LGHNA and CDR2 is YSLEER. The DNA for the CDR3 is TGCGCCAGCAGCCAAACCTACGGGAGTATAGCCTACGAGCAGTACTTC. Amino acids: CASSQTYGSIAYEQYF.

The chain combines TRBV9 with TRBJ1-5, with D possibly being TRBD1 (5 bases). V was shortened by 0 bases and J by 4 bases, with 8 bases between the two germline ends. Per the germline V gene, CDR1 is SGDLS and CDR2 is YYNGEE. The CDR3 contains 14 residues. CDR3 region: CASSVEAGNQPQHF. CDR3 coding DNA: TGTGCCAGCAGCGTAGAGGCAGGGAATCAGCCCCAGCATTTT. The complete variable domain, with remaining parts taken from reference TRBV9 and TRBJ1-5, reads DSGVTQTPKHLITATGQRVTLRCSPRSGDLSVYWYQQSLDQGLQFLIQYYNGEERAKGNILERFSAQQFPDLHSELNLSSLELGDSALYFCASSVEAGNQPQHFGDGTRLSIL.

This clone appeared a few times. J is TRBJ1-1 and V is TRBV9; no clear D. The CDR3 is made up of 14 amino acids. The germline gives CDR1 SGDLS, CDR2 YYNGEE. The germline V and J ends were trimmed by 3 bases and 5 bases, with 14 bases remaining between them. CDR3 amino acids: CASSATVLGTEAFF. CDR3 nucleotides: TGTGCCAGCAGCGCAACAGTGCTGGGTACTGAAGCTTTCTTT.

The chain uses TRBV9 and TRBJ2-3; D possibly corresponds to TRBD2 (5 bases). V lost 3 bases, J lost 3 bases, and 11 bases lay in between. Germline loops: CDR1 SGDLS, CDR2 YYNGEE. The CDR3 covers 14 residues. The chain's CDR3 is CASSAGVWTDTQYF. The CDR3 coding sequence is TGTGCCAGCAGCGCCGGGGTTTGGACAGATACGCAGTATTTT.

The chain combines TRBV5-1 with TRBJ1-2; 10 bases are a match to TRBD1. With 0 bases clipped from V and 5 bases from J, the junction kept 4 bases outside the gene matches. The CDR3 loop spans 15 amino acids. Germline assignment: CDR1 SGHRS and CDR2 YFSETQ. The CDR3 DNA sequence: TGCGCCAGCAGCTTGGGTGGACAGGGGGTATATGGCTACACCTTC. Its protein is CASSLGGQGVYGYTF. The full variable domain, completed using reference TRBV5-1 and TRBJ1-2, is KAGVTQTPRYLIKTRGQQVTLSCSPISGHRSVSWYQQTPGQGLQFLFEYFSETQRNKGNFPGRFSGRQFSNSRSEMNVSTLELGDSALYLCASSLGGQGVYGYTFGSGTRLTVV.

This chain's CDR3 is CAIGQFMNTEAFF. The CDR3, as DNA: TGTGCCATCGGACAGTTCATGAACACTGAAGCTTTCTTT. The rearrangement uses TRBV6-1 and TRBJ1-1; D is possibly TRBD1 (6 bases). The CDR3 has 13 residues. Germline V gives CDR1 MNHNS, CDR2 SASEGT. V was clipped by 10 bases and J by 0 bases, with 12 bases between them.

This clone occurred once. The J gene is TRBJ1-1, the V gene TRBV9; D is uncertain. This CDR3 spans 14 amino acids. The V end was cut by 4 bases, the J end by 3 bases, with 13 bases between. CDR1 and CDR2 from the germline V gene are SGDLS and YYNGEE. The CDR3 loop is CASSPFTFDTEAFF. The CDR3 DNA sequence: TGTGCCAGCAGCCCTTTCACTTTCGACACTGAAGCTTTCTTT.

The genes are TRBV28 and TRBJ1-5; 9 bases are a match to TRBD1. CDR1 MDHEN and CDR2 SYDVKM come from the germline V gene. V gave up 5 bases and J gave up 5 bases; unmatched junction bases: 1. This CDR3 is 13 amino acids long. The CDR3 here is CASSRTGDQPQHF. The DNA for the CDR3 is TGTGCCAGCAGTAGGACAGGGGATCAGCCCCAGCATTTT.